This TCR beta chain was recorded in a study of regulatory T cells in long-lasting Graves disease (dated by TCRdb to the early 2020s). At the level of the whole study: Newly diagnosed Graves' disease patients had taken antithyroid drugs for less than 3 months. TCR sequencing covered 13 persistent and around 20 newly diagnosed Graves' disease patients, around 33 samples in total. This study used TCR sequencing and RNA sequencing of peripheral blood to compare persistent Graves' disease patients against newly diagnosed Graves' disease patients. The study was conducted in China and was registered as a clinical trial.

Trimming accounts for 7 bases at V and 7 bases at J, while the number of junction bases matched to no gene is 10. The germline V gene (reference sequence) specifies LGHDT as CDR1 and YNNKEL as CDR2. There are 16 amino acids in the CDR3, from cysteine to phenylalanine inclusive. Only CDR3 DNA is held: 48 bases, read in frame from base 1. This clonotype has at least ten counts. What antigen it recognizes has not been identified. Base qualities are not recorded, but no much larger clone differs from it by a single base. What the study reported, not specific to this receptor: Peripheral blood alone was examined, since thyroid tissue, which constituted the primary lesion, could not be accessed. Compared with newly diagnosed patients, patients with persistent Graves' disease had lower TCR Shannon entropy and fewer highly expanded clones, which suggests clonal expansion. Patients with persistent disease shared more public clonotypes (fewer than 3,000) than newly diagnosed patients did (around 980). The small sample size was acknowledged by the authors as a limitation that may reduce accuracy. Persistent disease showed preferential use of TRBV28, TRBJ1-2 and TRBJ2-5, whereas newly diagnosed disease favored TRBV20-1 and TRBJ2-1. Only the TCR beta chain was sequenced and analyzed.

The sample's time point label is to be understood as: newly diagnosed GD, antithyroid drugs for less than 3 months. RNA was extracted from PBMCs in TRIzol for both TCR sequencing and RNA sequencing. The diagnosis of Graves' disease was made according to American Thyroid Association guidelines. The patients came from an endocrinology department in Xi'an, China. From each patient, roughly 9 milliliters of peripheral blood was collected into an EDTA anticoagulant tube. Ficoll Paque Plus density gradient separation was used to isolate PBMCs, and no further T cell sorting was performed. RNA quality was checked with an Agilent 2100 Bioanalyzer and agarose gel, and concentration with a NanoDrop 2000. The receptor library was made with multiplex PCR. The sequencer listed for this sample is Illumina HiSeq 4000. TCR beta libraries were built with iRepertoire HTBI primers and Arm-PCR amplification of CDR3 regions. Before sequencing, the PCR products went through gel purification. Regarding the original processing steps: Gene usage analysis of CDR3 amino acid clonotypes used the approximately 56 TRBV and 14 to 15 TRBJ segments found across samples. COPE and FqMerger were used to merge the filtered high-quality paired reads into contigs. BLAST was used to align contigs to IMGT TRBV, TRBD and TRBJ reference genes, and CDR3 was defined according to IMGT. Any clonotype with a frequency above 0.1% was classified as a highly expanded clone. Shannon entropy was used to measure repertoire diversity, and the Gini coefficient was used to measure V-J evenness. Public clonotypes were defined as clonotypes shared by more than one individual. Through fastp at Q25 and MiXCR, TCRdb rebuilt clones from the public reads, retaining in-frame beta chains. CDR3 protein duplicates are merged, each entry listing the most common genes and DNA. Here the V and J calls rest on TCRdb's processing, not on the authors' analysis. The sample data list 400,000 to 500,000 distinct CDR3 sequences, and about 15% of these were observed just once. Clones ranked in the top ten supply roughly a sixth of the sample.

The sample was also reused in another study, on T cells in Graves' hyperthyroidism and ophthalmopathy. From that second study: Stable Graves' hyperthyroidism was defined as the absence of progression to ophthalmopathy over 18 months of follow-up. Hyperthyroidism patients were newly diagnosed, with disease duration under 2 months, and aged 18 to 65 years. Patients with uncontrolled infections, other autoimmune diseases, pregnancy or lactation were excluded. Diagnoses were based on clinical symptoms, serum thyroxine and TRAb, thyroid ultrasound and orbital computed tomography. For the first round of RT-PCR on the TCR CDR3, the HTBI primer set was used together with the Qiagen OneStep RT-PCR kit. Most expanded thyroid clonotypes (frequency above 0.001) were also detected in blood, a finding suggesting that blood repertoires may reflect thyroid immune responses. A 13 V-J signature model separated ophthalmopathy from stable hyperthyroidism, with approximately 87% sensitivity and about 81% specificity in cross-validation and 80%/75% in testing. During validation, the model predicted progression to ophthalmopathy a median of about 6.5 months ahead of onset, with around 71% sensitivity and roughly 75% specificity. TCR V-J signatures able to tell the groups apart were searched for in a discovery cohort of 100 or so patients, of whom about 40 had Graves' ophthalmopathy and under 65 had stable Graves' hyperthyroidism. An independent validation cohort of under 20 hyperthyroidism patients and approximately 16 patients who later progressed to ophthalmopathy tested prospective prediction of ophthalmopathy. The 80 to 100 discovery patients were randomly divided into training and test sets at a 7:3 ratio. In six Graves' hyperthyroidism patients, the study also compared T-cell repertoires from thyroid tissue with T-cell repertoires from blood. Once sampling was done, hyperthyroidism patients were given methimazole at a starting dose of 30 mg daily, whereas ophthalmopathy patients were given high-dose intravenous methylprednisolone. Libraries were constructed in a second round of multiplex PCR, after which size selection and purification were carried out. Libraries were sequenced paired-end with 100 bp reads on an Illumina HiSeq2000. SOAPnuke was used to process the raw data, throwing out any read that contained adapters or uncalled bases, had a mean Phred below 15, or lacked an exact constant-primer or identifier match. High-quality paired reads were merged with COPE v1.2.5, and unique nucleotide sequences were defined as clonotypes. Clonotypes were aligned to IMGT TRBV, TRBD and TRBJ reference segments using MiTCR v1.1. The analysis included only V-J combinations with a frequency above 0.0001, which together covered around 99% of the repertoires. The TCS score was defined as the ratio of F50 (clonal expansion) to E x V (chaos), calculated using BLOSUM62-based TCRdist between CDR3 peptides within each V-J. Welch's t-statistics and random forest reduced 514 V-J features to around 14, which were used in a naive Bayes classifier (R e1071). Sample size was not statistically predetermined, and investigators were not blinded to group allocation. The paper describes TCR Vbeta CDR3 sequencing of more than 120 peripheral blood samples, made up of roughly 40 ophthalmopathy patients, 70 to 75 hyperthyroidism patients and roughly 17 progressor patients.

This TCR derives from a woman between 45 and 60 years old with Graves disease. Donor details come from another sample of the same person, matched by shared clones. This specimen consisted of peripheral blood mononuclear cells (PBMCs), obtained at new diagnosis, from a patient treated with antithyroid drugs. The sequence links TRBV3-1 to TRBJ2-1; 13 bases in the junction line up with TRBD2. In nucleotide form, the sequence is TGTGCCAGCACCCCAAGTGGACTAGCGGGAGCGAATGAGCAGTTCTTC. This yields the protein CASTPSGLAGANEQFF.